This T cell receptor beta chain came from a study of technical replicates of blood from a few donors. Sequencing was performed with immunoSEQ multiplex PCR; in TCRdb, only in-frame clones are kept and a portion is missing. The sample has about 64,000 clones; 80% to 90% are singletons. V was clipped by 3 bases and J by 4 bases; unmatched bases: 3. The CDR3 totals 17 residues. CDR1 is SGHDN and CDR2 is FVKESK in the germline V gene. In this sample, this clone turned up once. This chain links TRBV14 with TRBJ2-1, with 16 positions matching TRBD2. Sequenced sample: PBMCs. The sequence was obtained from a human donor in good health. Some clones in this sample may be carry-over from other donors' samples. CDR3 nucleotides: TGTGCCAGCAGCCAGGGACTAGCGGGGGGGCGGTACAATGAGCAGTTCTTC. Protein: CASSQGLAGGRYNEQFF.